Included here is one TCR beta chain sequence, with context. The assay was immunoSEQ multiplex PCR, and TCRdb's table has in-frame clones only and misses some. Of approximately 20,000 clones in the sample, around 87% were seen once. Approximately 30 ml of blood was drawn into EDTA tubes. The sample is drawn from a study of untreated major depressive disorder. The receptor comes from a woman in her 30s in good health. The source material was CD4+ T cells from PBMCs.

CDR3 sequence (DNA): TGTGCCAGCAGCACCTCCTCAACACCTCATACGCAGTATTTT. Its protein is CASSTSSTPHTQYF. The chain combines TRBV9 with TRBJ2-3; no firm D call. V was cut by 4 bases and J by 7 bases, with 16 bases left in between. Germline loops: CDR1 SGDLS, CDR2 YYNGEE. The CDR3 spans 14 residues.